What follows are 10 T cell receptor beta chains derived from one specimen sequenced in a study of T cell repertoires in cytomegalovirus infection. MiXCR, run by TCRdb on the reads, gives a single entry per CDR3 protein. The sample contains roughly 230,000 distinct CDR3 sequences, 22% of which appear only once. Sequenced material: CD8+ T cells from PBMCs. These receptors were taken from a human donor in good health (CMV status not recorded). Some clones in this sample may be carry-over from other donors' samples.

This clonotype was counted between two and nine times. The chain is built from TRBV29-1 and TRBJ1-2; D unresolved. CDR3 size: 12 residues. CDR1 is SQVTM and CDR2 is ANQGSEA in the germline V gene. V dropped 3 bases and J dropped 6 bases, with 11 bases sitting between them. Written as DNA, the CDR3 is TGCAGCGTTGATCCCGGGGTCCATGGCTACACCTTC. Protein: CSVDPGVHGYTF.

This clonotype was seen more than once but under ten times. In DNA form, the CDR3 reads TGTGCCAGCAGTTTAATCCTAGCGGGGGTAAAGAATGAGCAGTTCTTC. It encodes CASSLILAGVKNEQFF. The chain joins TRBV28 to TRBJ2-1; 10 bases align to TRBD2. The ends lost 2 bases at V and 7 bases at J; junction bases unmatched: 8. The CDR3 totals 16 residues. The V gene's germline CDR1 is MDHEN and CDR2 SYDVKM. The variable domain in full, completed from reference TRBV28 and TRBJ2-1, reads DVKVTQSSRYLVKRTGEKVFLECVQDMDHENMFWYRQDPGLGLRLIYFSYDVKMKEKGDIPEGYSVSREKKERFSLILESASTNQTSMYLCASSLILAGVKNEQFFGPGTRLTVL.

Of note for this clonotype: A much larger clone lies one base from this, so it may be a read error. The chain employs TRBV7-8 and TRBJ2-4; D might be TRBD2 (6 bases). Germline V lookup: CDR1 SGHVS, CDR2 FQNEAQ. CDR3 length: 17 amino acids. V lost 0 bases and J 6 bases, leaving 18 bases between the germline ends. Here the CDR3 DNA reads TGTGCCAGCAGCTTAGCGGGACTGATCGGGACCAGAAACATTCAGTACTTC. Translation gives CASSLAGLIGTRNIQYF.

The CDR3 loop reads CSVEDSPGTVASSYNEQFF. The CDR3 DNA sequence: TGCAGCGTTGAAGATAGTCCCGGGACAGTTGCGAGCTCCTACAATGAGCAGTTCTTC. The J gene is TRBJ2-1, the V gene TRBV29-1; 7 bases line up with TRBD1. This CDR3 region has 19 residues. V lost 0 bases, J lost 0 bases, and 14 bases stayed unmatched. The germline V gene encodes CDR1 SQVTM and CDR2 ANQGSEA.

This clonotype was detected a few times. This sequence joins TRBV19 and TRBJ1-1; no clear D gene. The CDR3 length is 16 residues. CDR1 is LNHDA and CDR2 is SQIVND in the germline V gene (reference sequence). Trimming shortened V by 3 bases and J by 3 bases, and 17 bases separated the two germline ends. The CDR3 coding sequence is TGTGCCAGTAGTATCAGCCCGGTGGTGGTAGACACTGAAGCTTTCTTT. Its protein is CASSISPVVVDTEAFF.

The rearrangement joins TRBV12-3 or TRBV12-4 to TRBJ2-3; no firm D call. CDR3 length: 12 amino acids. Trimming removed 6 bases at V and 5 bases at J, with 9 bases between. The CDR3 is CASRKTVDTQYF. CDR3 bases: TGTGCCAGCAGGAAGACGGTAGATACGCAGTATTTT.

This clonotype was seen ten or more times. The V gene is TRBV28, the J gene TRBJ1-3; 7 bases agree with TRBD1. V was clipped by 6 bases and J by 3 bases; unmatched bases: 8. The CDR3 covers 15 residues. The germline CDR1 and CDR2 sequences are MDHEN and SYDVKM. The CDR3 coding sequence is TGTGCCAGCAGACCGCCGACAGGGTTTGGAAACACCATATATTTT. This translates into CASRPPTGFGNTIYF.

The CDR3 bases are TGCAGTGCTGAACAGGTCTTTGTTATGAACACTGAAGCTTTCTTT. This translates into CSAEQVFVMNTEAFF. The chain joins TRBV20-1 to TRBJ1-1, with D perhaps TRBD1 (5 bases). The germline V gene encodes CDR1 DFQATT and CDR2 SNEGSKA (reference sequence). V dropped 5 bases and J dropped 0 bases, with 16 bases sitting between them. This CDR3 has 15 amino acids.

The CDR3, as DNA: TGCAGCGTCCCTCCTCAGGGAAGCTATGGCTACACCTTC. Amino acids: CSVPPQGSYGYTF. The gene calls are TRBV29-1 and TRBJ1-2; possibly TRBD1 for D (5 bases). The V end lost 6 bases, the J end lost 4 bases, and 15 bases lay between the germline ends. The CDR3 consists of 13 residues. Germline lookup yields CDR1 SQVTM and CDR2 ANQGSEA.

This chain links TRBV7-8 with TRBJ2-7, with TRBD1 identical over 7 bases. J was trimmed by 2 bases and V by 5 bases; bases with no gene match: 6. Germline CDR1 and CDR2: SGHVS and FQNEAQ. The CDR3 spans 14 residues. The CDR3 DNA reads as TGTGCCAGCAGCGTAGACAGGGTACCCTACGAGCAGTACTTC. Translation: CASSVDRVPYEQYF.